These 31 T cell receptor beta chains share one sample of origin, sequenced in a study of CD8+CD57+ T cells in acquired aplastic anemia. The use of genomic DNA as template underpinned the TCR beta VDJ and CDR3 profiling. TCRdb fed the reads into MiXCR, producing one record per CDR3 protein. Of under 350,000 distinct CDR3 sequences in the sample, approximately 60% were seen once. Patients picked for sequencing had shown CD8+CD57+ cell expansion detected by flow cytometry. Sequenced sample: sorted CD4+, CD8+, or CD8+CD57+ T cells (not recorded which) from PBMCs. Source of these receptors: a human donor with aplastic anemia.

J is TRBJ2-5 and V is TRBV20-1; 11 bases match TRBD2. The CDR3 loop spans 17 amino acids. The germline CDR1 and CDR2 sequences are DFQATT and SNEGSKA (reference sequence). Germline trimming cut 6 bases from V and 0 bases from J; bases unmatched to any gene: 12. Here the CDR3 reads CSAERSSGGPHQETQYF. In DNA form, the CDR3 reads TGCAGTGCGGAGAGGTCTAGCGGGGGGCCCCACCAAGAGACCCAGTACTTC.

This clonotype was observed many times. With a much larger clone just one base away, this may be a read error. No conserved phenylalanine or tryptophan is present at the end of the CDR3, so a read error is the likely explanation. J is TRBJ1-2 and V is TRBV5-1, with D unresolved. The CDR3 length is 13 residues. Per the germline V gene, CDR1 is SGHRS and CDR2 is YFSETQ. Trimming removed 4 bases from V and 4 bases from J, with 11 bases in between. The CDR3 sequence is CASSTQASYGYTL. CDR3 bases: TGCGCCAGCAGCACGCAAGCTAGCTATGGCTACACCCTC.

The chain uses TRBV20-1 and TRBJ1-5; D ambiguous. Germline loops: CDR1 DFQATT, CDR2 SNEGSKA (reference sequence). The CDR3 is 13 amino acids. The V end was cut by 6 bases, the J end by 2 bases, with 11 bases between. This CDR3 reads CSAAMRGNQPQHF. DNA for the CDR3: TGCAGTGCCGCAATGCGCGGCAATCAGCCCCAGCATTTT.

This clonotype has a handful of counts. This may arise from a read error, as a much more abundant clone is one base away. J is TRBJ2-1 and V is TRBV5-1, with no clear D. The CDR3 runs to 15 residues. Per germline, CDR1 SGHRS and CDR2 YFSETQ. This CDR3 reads CASSLGSASHNEQFF. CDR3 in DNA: TGCGCCAGCAGCTTGGGAAGCGCCTCCCACAATGAGCAGTTCTTC.

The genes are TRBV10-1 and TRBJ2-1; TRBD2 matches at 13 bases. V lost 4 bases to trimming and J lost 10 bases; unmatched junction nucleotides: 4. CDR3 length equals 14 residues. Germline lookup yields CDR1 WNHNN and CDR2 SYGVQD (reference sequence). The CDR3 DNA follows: TGCGCCAGCAGTGGCGGACTAGCGGGAGTCGAGCAGTTCTTC. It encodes CASSGGLAGVEQFF.

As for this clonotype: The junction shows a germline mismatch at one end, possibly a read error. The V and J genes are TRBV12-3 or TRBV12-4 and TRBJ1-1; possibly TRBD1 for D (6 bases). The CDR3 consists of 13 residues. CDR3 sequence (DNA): TGTGCCAGCAGTTCCGACAGGAACACTGAAGCTCTCTTT. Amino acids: CASSSDRNTEALF.

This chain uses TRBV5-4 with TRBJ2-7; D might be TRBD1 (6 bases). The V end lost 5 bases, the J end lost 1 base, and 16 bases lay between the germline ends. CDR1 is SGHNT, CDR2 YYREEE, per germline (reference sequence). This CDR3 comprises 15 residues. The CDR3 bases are TGTGCCAGCAGACGAATGGAACAGGGATCCTACGAGCAGTACTTC. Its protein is CASRRMEQGSYEQYF.

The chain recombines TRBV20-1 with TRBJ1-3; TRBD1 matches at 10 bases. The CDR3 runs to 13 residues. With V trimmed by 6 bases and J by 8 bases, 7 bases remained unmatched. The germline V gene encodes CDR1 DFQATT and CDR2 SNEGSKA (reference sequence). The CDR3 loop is CSAPGTGADTIYF. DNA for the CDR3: TGCAGTGCCCCCGGGACAGGGGCAGACACCATATATTTT.

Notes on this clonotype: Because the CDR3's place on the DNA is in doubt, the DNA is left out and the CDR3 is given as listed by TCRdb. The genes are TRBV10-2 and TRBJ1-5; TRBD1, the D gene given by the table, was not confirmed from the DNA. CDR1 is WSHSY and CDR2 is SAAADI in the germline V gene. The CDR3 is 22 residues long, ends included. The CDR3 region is CASSELGGTEAFFGQGNQPQHF.

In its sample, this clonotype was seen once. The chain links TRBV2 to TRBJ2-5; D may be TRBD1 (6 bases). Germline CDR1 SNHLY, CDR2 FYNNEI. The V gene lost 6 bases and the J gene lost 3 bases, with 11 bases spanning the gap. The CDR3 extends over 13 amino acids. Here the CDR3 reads CASSGQREETQYF. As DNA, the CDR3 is TGTGCCAGCAGCGGACAGCGAGAAGAGACCCAGTACTTC.

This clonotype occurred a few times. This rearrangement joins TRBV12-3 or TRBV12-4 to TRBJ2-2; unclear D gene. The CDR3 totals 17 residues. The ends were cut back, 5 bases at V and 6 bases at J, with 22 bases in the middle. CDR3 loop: CASSPKFLEFGSGELFF. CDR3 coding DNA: TGTGCCAGCAGTCCTAAATTTCTAGAATTTGGGTCCGGGGAGCTGTTTTTT.

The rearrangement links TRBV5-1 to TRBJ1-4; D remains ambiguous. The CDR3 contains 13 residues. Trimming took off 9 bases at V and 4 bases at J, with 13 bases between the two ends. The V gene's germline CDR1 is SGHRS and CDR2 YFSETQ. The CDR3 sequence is CAIGVDGNEKLFF. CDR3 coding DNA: TGCGCCATCGGCGTGGACGGTAATGAAAAACTGTTTTTT.

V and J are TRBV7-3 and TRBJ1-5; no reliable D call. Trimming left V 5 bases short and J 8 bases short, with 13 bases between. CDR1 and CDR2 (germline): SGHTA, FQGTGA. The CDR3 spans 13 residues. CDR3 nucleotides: TGTGCCAGCAGCGCCCTAGCGGGAGAGCCCCAGCATTTT. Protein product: CASSALAGEPQHF.

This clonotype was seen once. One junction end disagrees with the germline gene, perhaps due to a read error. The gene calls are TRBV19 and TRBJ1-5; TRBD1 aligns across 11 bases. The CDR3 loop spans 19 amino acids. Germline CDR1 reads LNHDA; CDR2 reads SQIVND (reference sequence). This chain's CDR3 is CASSNPTGDRGYSNQPQHF. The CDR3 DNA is TGTGCCAGCAGTAACCCGACAGGGGACAGGGGGTATAGCAATCAGCCCCAGCATTTT.

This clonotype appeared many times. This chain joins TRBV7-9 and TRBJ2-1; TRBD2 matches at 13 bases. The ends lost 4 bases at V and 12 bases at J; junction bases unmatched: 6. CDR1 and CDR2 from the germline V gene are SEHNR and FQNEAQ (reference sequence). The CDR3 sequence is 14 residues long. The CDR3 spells CASSSTGLAGTQFF. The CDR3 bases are TGTGCCAGCAGCTCGACGGGACTAGCGGGGACGCAGTTCTTC.

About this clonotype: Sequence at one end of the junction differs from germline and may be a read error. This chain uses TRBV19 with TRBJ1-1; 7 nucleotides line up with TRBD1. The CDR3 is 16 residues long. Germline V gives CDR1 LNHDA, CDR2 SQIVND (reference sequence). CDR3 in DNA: TGTGCCAGCAGTAGAAGAGGGGGCGCAGGGAACACTGAAGCTTTCTTT. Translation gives CASSRRGGAGNTEAFF.

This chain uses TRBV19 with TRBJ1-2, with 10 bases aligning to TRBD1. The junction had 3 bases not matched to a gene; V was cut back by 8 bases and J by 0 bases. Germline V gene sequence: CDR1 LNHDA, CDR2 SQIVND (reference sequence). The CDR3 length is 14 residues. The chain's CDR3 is CASWDRGANYGYTF. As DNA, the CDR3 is TGTGCCAGTTGGGACAGGGGCGCTAACTATGGCTACACCTTC.

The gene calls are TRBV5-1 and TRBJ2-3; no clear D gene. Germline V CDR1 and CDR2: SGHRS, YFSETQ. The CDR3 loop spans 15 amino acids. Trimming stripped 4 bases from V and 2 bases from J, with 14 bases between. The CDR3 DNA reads TGCGCCAGCAGCGCAGACATTTCTCCCACAGATACGCAGTATTTT. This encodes CASSADISPTDTQYF.

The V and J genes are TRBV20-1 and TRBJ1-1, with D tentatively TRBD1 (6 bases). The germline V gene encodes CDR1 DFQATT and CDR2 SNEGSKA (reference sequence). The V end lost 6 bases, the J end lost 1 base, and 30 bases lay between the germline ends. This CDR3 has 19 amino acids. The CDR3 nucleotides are TGCAGTGCCCCTACAGGGATAGGGCTGAGAACCCTTACGAACACTGAAGCTTTCTTT. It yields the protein CSAPTGIGLRTLTNTEAFF.

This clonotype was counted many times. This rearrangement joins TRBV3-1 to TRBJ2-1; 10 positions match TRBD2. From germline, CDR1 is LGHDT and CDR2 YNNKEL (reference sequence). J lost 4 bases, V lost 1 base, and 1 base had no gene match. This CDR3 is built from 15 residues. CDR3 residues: CASSQASGSYNEQFF. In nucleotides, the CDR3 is TGTGCCAGCAGCCAAGCTAGCGGGAGTTACAATGAGCAGTTCTTC.

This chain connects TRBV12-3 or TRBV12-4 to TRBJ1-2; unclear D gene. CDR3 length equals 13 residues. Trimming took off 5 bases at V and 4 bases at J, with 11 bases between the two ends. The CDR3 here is CASSEGSGYGYTF. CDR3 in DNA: TGTGCCAGCAGTGAGGGTTCTGGCTATGGCTACACCTTC.

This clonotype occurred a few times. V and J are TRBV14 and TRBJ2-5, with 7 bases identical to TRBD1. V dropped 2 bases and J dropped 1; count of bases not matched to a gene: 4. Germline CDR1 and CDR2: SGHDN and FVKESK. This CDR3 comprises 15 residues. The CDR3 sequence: CASSQPGTVQETQYF. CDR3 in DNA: TGTGCCAGCAGCCAACCTGGGACAGTCCAAGAGACCCAGTACTTC.

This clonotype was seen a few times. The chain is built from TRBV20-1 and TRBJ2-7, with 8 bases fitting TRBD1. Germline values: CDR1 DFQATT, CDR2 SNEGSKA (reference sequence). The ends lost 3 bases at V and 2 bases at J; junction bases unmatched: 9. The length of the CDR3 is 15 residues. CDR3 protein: CSARETGDATYEQYF. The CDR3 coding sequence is TGCAGTGCTAGGGAGACAGGGGACGCTACCTACGAGCAGTACTTC.

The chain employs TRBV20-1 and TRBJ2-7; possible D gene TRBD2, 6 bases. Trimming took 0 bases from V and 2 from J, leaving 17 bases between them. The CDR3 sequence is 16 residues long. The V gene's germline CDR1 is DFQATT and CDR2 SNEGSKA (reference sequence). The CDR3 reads CSARDPPVSGPYEQYF. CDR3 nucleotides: TGCAGTGCTAGAGATCCCCCCGTTAGCGGACCCTACGAGCAGTACTTC.

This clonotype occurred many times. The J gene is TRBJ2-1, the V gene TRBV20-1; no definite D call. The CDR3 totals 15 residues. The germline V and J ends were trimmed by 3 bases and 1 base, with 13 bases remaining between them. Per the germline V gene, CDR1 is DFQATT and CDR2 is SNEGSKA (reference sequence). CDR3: CSASFPETSYNEQFF. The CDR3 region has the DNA TGCAGTGCTAGCTTCCCCGAGACTTCCTACAATGAGCAGTTCTTC.

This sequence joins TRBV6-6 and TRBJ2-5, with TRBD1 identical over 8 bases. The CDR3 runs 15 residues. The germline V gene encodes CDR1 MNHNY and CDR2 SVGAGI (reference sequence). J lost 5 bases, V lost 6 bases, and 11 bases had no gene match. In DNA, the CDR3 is TGTGCCAGCAGCAGACGCACAGGGGGTTTCGAGACCCAGTACTTC. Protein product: CASSRRTGGFETQYF.

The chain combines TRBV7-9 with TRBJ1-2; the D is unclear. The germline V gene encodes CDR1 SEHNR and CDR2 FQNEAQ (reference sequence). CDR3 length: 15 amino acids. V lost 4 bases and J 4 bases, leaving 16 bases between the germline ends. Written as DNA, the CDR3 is TGTGCCAGCAGCTCCAGGCGCGCGCTAACCTATGGCTACACCTTC. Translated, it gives CASSSRRALTYGYTF.

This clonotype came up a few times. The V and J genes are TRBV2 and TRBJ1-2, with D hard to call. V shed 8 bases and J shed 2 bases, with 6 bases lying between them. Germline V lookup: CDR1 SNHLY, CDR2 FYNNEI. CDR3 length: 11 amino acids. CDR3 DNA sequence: TGTGCCAGCGGGGTAAACTATGGCTACACCTTC. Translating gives CASGVNYGYTF.

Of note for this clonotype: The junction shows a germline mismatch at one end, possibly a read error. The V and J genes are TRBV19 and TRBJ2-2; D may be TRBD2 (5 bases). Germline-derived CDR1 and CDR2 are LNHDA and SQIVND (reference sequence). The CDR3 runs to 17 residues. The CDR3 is CASSIRIWSAETGELLF. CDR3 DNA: TGTGCCAGTAGTATCCGAATATGGTCAGCAGAGACCGGGGAGCTGCTTTTT.

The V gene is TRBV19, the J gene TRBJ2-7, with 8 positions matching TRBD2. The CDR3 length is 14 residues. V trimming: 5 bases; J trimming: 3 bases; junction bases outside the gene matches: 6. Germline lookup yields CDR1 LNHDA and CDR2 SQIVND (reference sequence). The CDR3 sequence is CASSAAGAYYEQYF. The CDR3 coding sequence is TGTGCCAGTAGTGCAGCGGGAGCTTACTACGAGCAGTACTTC.

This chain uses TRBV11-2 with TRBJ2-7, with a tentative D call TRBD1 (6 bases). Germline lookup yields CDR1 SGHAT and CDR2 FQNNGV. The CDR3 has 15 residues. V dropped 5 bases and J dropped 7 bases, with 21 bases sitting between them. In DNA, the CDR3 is TGTGCCAGCAGCCCAACTAGGGCTAACACAGGGGAGCAGTACTTC. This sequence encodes CASSPTRANTGEQYF.